These T cell receptor beta chains were read from a single sample in a study of technical replicates of blood from several donors. Only in-frame clones appear in the TCRdb table, and some are missing; sequencing was by immunoSEQ multiplex PCR. The table records about 71,000 clones, almost 98% of them present only once. Sequencing used T cells isolated from PBMCs. Source of these receptors: a human donor in good health. CDR3s include the opening cysteine and the closing phenylalanine or tryptophan. Fields, in order: clone size, V gene, J gene, D gene, CDR3 DNA, CDR3 protein. A D gene is named only where the DNA matches it firmly. Clone size is not always given. Where it is, it says once, few, many or a class for expanded clones.

.	TRBV6-5	TRBJ1-4	.	TGTGCCAGCAGTTACTCTTCCGGTCGAACTAATGAAAAACTGTTTTTT	CASSYSSGRTNEKLFF
.	TRBV14	TRBJ2-1	TRBD1	TGTGCCAGCAGCCTGGGGACAGGGAGTGAGCAGTTCTTC	CASSLGTGSEQFF
.	TRBV5-1	TRBJ2-3	.	TGCGCCAGCACACGGGGTGGGAGCACAGATACGCAGTATTTT	CASTRGGSTDTQYF
.	TRBV7-9	TRBJ2-1	.	TGTGCCAGCAGCTTGGTGACAGAGCAGTTCTTC	CASSLVTEQFF
.	TRBV25-1	TRBJ1-1	.	TGTGCCAGCAGCGTCAGGGGAGGGACTGAAGCTTTCTTT	CASSVRGGTEAFF
.	TRBV14	TRBJ1-5	.	TGTGCCAGCAGCCAGGGGGGTTATCAGCCCCAGCATTTT	CASSQGGYQPQHF
once	TRBV10-3	TRBJ1-2	.	TGTGCCATCAGAGAACAGGGCGTCAACTATGGCTACACCTTC	CAIREQGVNYGYTF
.	TRBV7-3	TRBJ2-5	TRBD2	TGTGCCAGCAGCTTAGGGGGGGGGTACCAAGAGACCCAGTACTTC	CASSLGGGYQETQYF
.	TRBV5-1	TRBJ2-2	TRBD1	TGCGCCAGCAGCACCGACAGGGGGCTGGGCGGGGAGCTGTTTTTT	CASSTDRGLGGELFF
.	TRBV19	TRBJ1-2	.	TGTGCCAGTAGTATCCCCTGGCGGGGCGGGTCGGACTATGGCTACACCTTC	CASSIPWRGGSDYGYTF
.	TRBV7-3	TRBJ1-2	.	TGTGCCAGCAGCCGAAGTCACGCGGACTACTATGGCTACACCTTC	CASSRSHADYYGYTF
.	TRBV6-1	TRBJ2-5	.	TGTGCCAGCAGGGCAGGACAGCGGCAAGAGACCCAGTACTTC	CASRAGQRQETQYF
.	TRBV11-2	TRBJ2-5	TRBD2	TGTGCCAGCAGCTTAACTAGCGGGGGGGGCAGGGAGACCCAGTACTTC	CASSLTSGGGRETQYF
.	TRBV4-2	TRBJ1-1	.	TGTGCCAGCAGCCAAGTCGGCACTGAAGCTTTCTTT	CASSQVGTEAFF
.	TRBV28	TRBJ1-2	TRBD1	TGTGCCAGCAGTTTTGGGACAGCTAACTATGGCTACACCTTC	CASSFGTANYGYTF
.	TRBV30	TRBJ2-1	TRBD2	TGTGCCTGGAGTCAGGGACTAGCGGGGCTAGTGAAGGAGCAGTTCTTC	CAWSQGLAGLVKEQFF
.	TRBV29-1	TRBJ1-2	TRBD1	TGCAGCGGACGGACAGGAGAAAACTATGGCTACACCTTC	CSGRTGENYGYTF
.	TRBV6-6	TRBJ1-5	TRBD1	TGTGCCAGCAGTTCCCCGGACAGGGGGATCCCTTCGTCCCAGCATTTT	CASSSPDRGIPSSQHF
.	TRBV5-4	TRBJ2-2	.	TGTGCCAGCAGCCTGACAGCCGGCACCGGGGAGCTGTTTTTT	CASSLTAGTGELFF
.	TRBV19	TRBJ2-1	TRBD1	TGTGCCAGTAGTCGAAGGGACCCCGGGACAGGGTCCTACAATGAGCAGTTCTTC	CASSRRDPGTGSYNEQFF
.	TRBV5-1	TRBJ2-5	TRBD1	TGCGCCAGCAGCTTGTCGGACAGGGGTCAAGAGACCCAGTACTTC	CASSLSDRGQETQYF
.	TRBV9	TRBJ2-3	TRBD1	TGTGCCAGCAGCGTAGCTCAGGGGGCAGATACGCAGTATTTT	CASSVAQGADTQYF
.	TRBV7-9	TRBJ2-7	TRBD1	TGTGCCAGCAGCTCTCTTGGGGACAGGGGGTACGAGCAGTACTTC	CASSSLGDRGYEQYF
once	TRBV15	TRBJ2-7	TRBD1	TGTGCCACCAGCAGAAAAACCGGGACAGGTCCCTACGAGCAGTACTTC	CATSRKTGTGPYEQYF
once	TRBV27	TRBJ2-1	TRBD2	TGTGCCAGCAGTTTCGAGGTAGCGGGATATAATGAGCAGTTCTTC	CASSFEVAGYNEQFF
.	TRBV28	TRBJ1-1	.	TGTGCCAGCAGTTTACCCGAGGCGCGTATGAACACTGAAGCTTTCTTT	CASSLPEARMNTEAFF
.	TRBV4-1	TRBJ2-2	TRBD2	TGCGCCAGCAGCCAACGAACTAGCGGGGGATCCGGGGAGCTGTTTTTT	CASSQRTSGGSGELFF
once	TRBV30	TRBJ2-7	.	TGTGCCACAGGAAGGGACAACAGCTACGAGCAGTACTTC	CATGRDNSYEQYF
.	TRBV28	TRBJ2-7	TRBD1	TGTGCCAGCAGTACCCCAAGGGACAGGGAGCAGTACTTC	CASSTPRDREQYF
.	TRBV6-1	TRBJ1-2	.	TGTGCCAGCAGTGAAGATGGGAGGGAAGATGGCTACACCTTC	CASSEDGREDGYTF
.	TRBV7-9	TRBJ2-7	.	TGTGCCAGCAGCTTAGGAGTAGGCAGGGGAGCCGCCCTCTACGAGCAGTACTTC	CASSLGVGRGAALYEQYF
.	TRBV9	TRBJ1-6	.	TGTGCCAGCAGCGTTACAGGGTCCGGCTCCTATAATTCACCCCTCCACTTT	CASSVTGSGSYNSPLHF
.	TRBV5-4	TRBJ2-2	TRBD2	TGTGCCAGCAGCCTGATAGCGGGATCCATGAACACCGGGGAGCTGTTTTTT	CASSLIAGSMNTGELFF
.	TRBV11-3	TRBJ2-7	.	TGTGCCAGCAGCTTAGACGGGACAACATCCGAGCAGTACTTC	CASSLDGTTSEQYF
.	TRBV7-9	TRBJ1-2	.	TGTGCCAGCAGCTTTAACAGGGAACCCTTCTATGGCTACACCTTC	CASSFNREPFYGYTF
.	TRBV13	TRBJ2-3	TRBD2	TGTGCCAGCAGCTCCCCCGAACTAGCGGCCACAGATACGCAGTATTTT	CASSSPELAATDTQYF
.	TRBV7-3	TRBJ2-1	TRBD2	TGTGCCAGCAGCTTACCGCGGGGGGGTCGAATAAATGAGCAGTTCTTC	CASSLPRGGRINEQFF
.	TRBV28	TRBJ1-1	.	TGTGCCAGCTCTTGGGGGGGTGAAGCTTTCTTT	CASSWGGEAFF
.	TRBV19	TRBJ1-1	.	TGTGCCAGTAGTATTTATCGGGATCGGAACACTGAAGCTTTCTTT	CASSIYRDRNTEAFF
.	TRBV6-5	TRBJ2-5	TRBD2	TGTGCCAGCAGTTCGGGACTAGCGGGGCTAGAGACCCAGTACTTC	CASSSGLAGLETQYF
.	TRBV5-6	TRBJ2-1	.	TGTGCCAGCAGCAAAACAGGGATGGCCTACAATGAGCAGTTCTTC	CASSKTGMAYNEQFF